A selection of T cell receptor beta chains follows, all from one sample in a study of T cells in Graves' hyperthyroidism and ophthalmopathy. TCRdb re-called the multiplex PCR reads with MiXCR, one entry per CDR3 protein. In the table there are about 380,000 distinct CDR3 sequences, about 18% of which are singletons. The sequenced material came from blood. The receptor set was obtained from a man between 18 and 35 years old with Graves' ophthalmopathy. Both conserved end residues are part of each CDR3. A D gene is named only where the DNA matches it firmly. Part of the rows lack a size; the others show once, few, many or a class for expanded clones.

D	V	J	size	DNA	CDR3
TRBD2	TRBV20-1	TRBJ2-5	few	TGCAGTGCTAGAAGTGGACTAGCGGGACCGTACCAAGAGACCCAGTACTTC	CSARSGLAGPYQETQYF
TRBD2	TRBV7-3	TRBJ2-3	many	TGTGCCAGCAGCTTAGACGGGGGGGCCCCAGATACGCAGTATTTT	CASSLDGGAPDTQYF
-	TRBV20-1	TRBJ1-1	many	TGCAGTGCTAGAGGGACCTCTGACTTTAACAGTCTGAGGGCTTTCTTT	CSARGTSDFNSLRAFF
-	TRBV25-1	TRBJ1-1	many	TGTGCCAGCAGCGAAACAGGGCCTCGCACTGAAGCTTTCTTT	CASSETGPRTEAFF
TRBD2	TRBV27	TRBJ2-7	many	TGTGCCAGCAGTTTGGGGGGGGAACTCTACGAGCAGTACTTC	CASSLGGELYEQYF
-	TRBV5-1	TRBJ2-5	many	TGCGCCAGCAGCTTACAGCCCCAAGAGACCCAGTACTTC	CASSLQPQETQYF
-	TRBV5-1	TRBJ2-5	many	TGCGCCAGCCGCTACCAATCGACGGGGACTCAATGGGCCCAGTACTTC	CASRYQSTGTQWAQYF
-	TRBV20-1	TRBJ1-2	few	TGCAGTGCTAAGATCTATGGCTACACCTTC	CSAKIYGYTF
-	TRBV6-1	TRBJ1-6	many	TGTGCCAGCAGTGTGTTGGCAGGGTATAATTCACCCCTCCACTTT	CASSVLAGYNSPLHF
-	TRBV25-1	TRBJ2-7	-	TGTGCCAGCAGTGAACAGAACTACGAAATGCAGTACTTC	CASSEQNYEMQYF
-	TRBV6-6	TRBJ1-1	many	TGTGCCAGCAGTTACTTTCAGGGGTCAGACACTGAAGCTTTCTTT	CASSYFQGSDTEAFF
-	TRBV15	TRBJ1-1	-	TGTGCCACCAGCACCAAATGGGGGTCCGAAGCTTTCTTT	CATSTKWGSEAFF
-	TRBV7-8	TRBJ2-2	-	TGTGCCAGCAGCTTACAGAAGTCGCCCGGGGAGCTGTTTTTT	CASSLQKSPGELFF
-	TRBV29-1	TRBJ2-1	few	TGCAGCGTTACAGTCTTCCTCGACAACAATGAGCAGTTCTTC	CSVTVFLDNNEQFF
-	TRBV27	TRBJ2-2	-	TGTGCCAGCAGTTTTTACGGGGAGCCGTTTTTT	CASSFYGEPFF
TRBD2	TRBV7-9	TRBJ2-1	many	TGTGCCAGCAGCTTATTTGGACTAGCGGGGGAGAGCAATGAGCAGTTCTTC	CASSLFGLAGESNEQFF
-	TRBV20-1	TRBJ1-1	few	TGCAGTGCTACCCGAGAAGTTTACACTGAAGCTTTCTTT	CSATREVYTEAFF
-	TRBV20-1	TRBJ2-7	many	TGCAGTGCTAGTCCGAGACAGAACCCCTACGAGCAGTACTTC	CSASPRQNPYEQYF
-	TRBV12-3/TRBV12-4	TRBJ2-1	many	TGTGCCAGCAGCCCTGACCCAAGGGGGATTGAGCAGTTCTTC	CASSPDPRGIEQFF
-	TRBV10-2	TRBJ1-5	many	TGCGCCAGCAGTGAGGGCAATCAGCCCCAGCATTTT	CASSEGNQPQHF
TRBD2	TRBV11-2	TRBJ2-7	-	TGTGCCAGCAGCTTAGATCTTTCTAGCGGGATTTACGAGCAGTACTTC	CASSLDLSSGIYEQYF
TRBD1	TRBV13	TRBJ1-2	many	TGTGCCAGCAGCGGCCGGGACAGGGTCTATGGCTACACCTTC	CASSGRDRVYGYTF
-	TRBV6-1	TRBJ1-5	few	TGTGCCAGCATCGGGGGGTTCGATCAGCCCCAGCATTTT	CASIGGFDQPQHF
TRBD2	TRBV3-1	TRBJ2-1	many	TGTGCCAGCAGCCAGGAAGGACTAGCGGGGGGTGGGAGCAATGAGCAGTTCTTC	CASSQEGLAGGGSNEQFF
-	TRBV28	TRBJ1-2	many	TGTGCCAGCACCCCGGGCTATGGCTACACCTTC	CASTPGYGYTF
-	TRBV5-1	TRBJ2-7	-	TGCGCCAACAGCCTCCGGGACCATCGATACGAGCAGTACTTC	CANSLRDHRYEQYF